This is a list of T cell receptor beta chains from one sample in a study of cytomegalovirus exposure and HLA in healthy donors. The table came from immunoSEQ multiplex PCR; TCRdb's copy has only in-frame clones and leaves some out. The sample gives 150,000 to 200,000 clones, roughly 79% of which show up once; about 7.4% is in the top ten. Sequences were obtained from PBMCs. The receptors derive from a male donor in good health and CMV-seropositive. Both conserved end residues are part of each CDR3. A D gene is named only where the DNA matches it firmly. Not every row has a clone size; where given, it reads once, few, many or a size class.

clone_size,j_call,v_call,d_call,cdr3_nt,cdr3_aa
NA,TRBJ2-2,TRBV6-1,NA,TGTGCCAGCAGTGATGAACAGGGGGGGAGCGGGGAGCTGTTTTTT,CASSDEQGGSGELFF
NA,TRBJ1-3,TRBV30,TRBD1,TGTGCCTGGATAAAACCGGGACAGCCCGTCTCTGGAAACACCATATATTTT,CAWIKPGQPVSGNTIYF
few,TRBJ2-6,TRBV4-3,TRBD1,TGCGCCAGCAGCCCACAGACAGGGGCTGGGGCCAACGTCCTGACTTTC,CASSPQTGAGANVLTF
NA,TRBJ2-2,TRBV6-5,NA,TGTGCCAGCAGTTTCGTTACCGGGGAGCTGTTTTTT,CASSFVTGELFF
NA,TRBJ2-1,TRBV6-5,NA,TGTGCCAGCAGTTACTCGGCGGGGCTACTCTACAATGAGCAGTTCTTC,CASSYSAGLLYNEQFF
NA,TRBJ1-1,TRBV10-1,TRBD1,TGCGCCAGCAGTTTGGACAGGTTTAGAGATGGCACTGAAGCTTTCTTT,CASSLDRFRDGTEAFF
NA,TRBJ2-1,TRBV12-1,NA,TGTGCCAGCATGGCCGACAATGAGCAGTTCTTC,CASMADNEQFF
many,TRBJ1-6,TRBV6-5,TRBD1,TGTGCCAGCACCAATTCCGGGACAGAGACCTCACCCCTCCACTTT,CASTNSGTETSPLHF
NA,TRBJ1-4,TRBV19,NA,TGTGCCACCGACTTAGCGCCAGATAATGAAAAACTGTTTTTT,CATDLAPDNEKLFF
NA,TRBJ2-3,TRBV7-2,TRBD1,TGTGCCAGCAGCTTACGGGACAGGGGGCAGACACGCACAGATACGCAGTATTTT,CASSLRDRGQTRTDTQYF
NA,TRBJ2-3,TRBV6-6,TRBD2,TGTGCCAGCAGTTACCGGGGGGGCACAGATACGCAGTATTTT,CASSYRGGTDTQYF
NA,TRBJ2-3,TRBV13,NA,TGTGCCAGCAGCCGGACTGACCGGACGCAGTATTTT,CASSRTDRTQYF
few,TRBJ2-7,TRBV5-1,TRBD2,TGCGCCAGCAGTAGGACTAGCGGGGGGTCGTCCTACGAGCAGTACTTC,CASSRTSGGSSYEQYF
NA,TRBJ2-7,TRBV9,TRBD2,TGTGCCAGCAGCGTAGGGACTAGCGGTTCCTACGAGCAGTACTTC,CASSVGTSGSYEQYF
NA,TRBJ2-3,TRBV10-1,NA,TGCGCCAGCAGTGAGTCTACTGGCAGTAGCATAGATACGCAGTATTTT,CASSESTGSSIDTQYF
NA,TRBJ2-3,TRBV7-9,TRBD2,TGTGCCAGCAGCTTATCACGCGGGGGGGCGGATACGCAGTATTTT,CASSLSRGGADTQYF
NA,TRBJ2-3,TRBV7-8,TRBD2,TGTGCCAGCAGCACACCGGGACTAGCGGGGGGGCCGTGGGATACGCAGTATTTT,CASSTPGLAGGPWDTQYF
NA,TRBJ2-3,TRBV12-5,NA,TGTGCTAGTGGTGGTAGCGGCACAGATACGCAGTATTTT,CASGGSGTDTQYF
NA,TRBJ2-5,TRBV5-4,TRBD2,TGTGCCAGCAGCTTAGAATTAGCGGGGGGTCCGTACCAAGAGACCCAGTACTTC,CASSLELAGGPYQETQYF
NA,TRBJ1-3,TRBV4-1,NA,TGCGCCAGCAGCCAAGAGGAGCCAACGGACACCATATATTTT,CASSQEEPTDTIYF
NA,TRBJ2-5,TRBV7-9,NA,TGTGCCAGCAGCCCCTATCGGACATCCCAAGAGACCCAGTACTTC,CASSPYRTSQETQYF
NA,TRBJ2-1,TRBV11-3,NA,TGTGCCAGCAGCTTAGAAGGGGGATCGGGACAACCGTTCTTC,CASSLEGGSGQPFF
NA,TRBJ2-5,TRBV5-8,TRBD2,TGTGCCAGCAGCTTGACTAGCGGACTACTTGAGACCCAGTACTTC,CASSLTSGLLETQYF
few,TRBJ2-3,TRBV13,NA,TGTGCCAGCAGCGCCCGGGGCACAGATACGCAGTATTTT,CASSARGTDTQYF
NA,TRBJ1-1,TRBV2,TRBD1,TGTGCCAGCAGTGGTCCCTGGGGACAGGGAAGAGCTTTCTTT,CASSGPWGQGRAFF
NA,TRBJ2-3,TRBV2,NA,TGTGCCAGCAGGGAGCCTAGCCCCAGCACAGATACGCAGTATTTT,CASREPSPSTDTQYF
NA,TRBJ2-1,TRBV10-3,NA,TGTGCCGCCCGATTCCGGGACTCCGACAATGAGCAGTTCTTC,CAARFRDSDNEQFF
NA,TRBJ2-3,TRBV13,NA,TGTGCCAGCAGCTCCCCGGGACTCTCGGAGACGGGGGATACGCAGTATTTT,CASSSPGLSETGDTQYF
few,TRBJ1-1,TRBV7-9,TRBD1,TGTGCCAGCAGCTCGGGGACAGCCACTGAAGCTTTCTTT,CASSSGTATEAFF
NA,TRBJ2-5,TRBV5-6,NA,TGTGCCAGCAGCAAAGTCGACAGACAAGAGACCCAGTACTTC,CASSKVDRQETQYF
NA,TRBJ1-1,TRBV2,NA,TGTGCCAGCAGTGATGGGCGGGGTGAAGCTTTCTTT,CASSDGRGEAFF
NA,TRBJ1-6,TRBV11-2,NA,TGTGCCAGCAAAGACCTCCAGGGCGCCTCTAGGCCCCTCCACTTT,CASKDLQGASRPLHF
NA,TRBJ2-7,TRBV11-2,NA,TGTGCCAGCAGCTTAGGAGGGGACTCCTTCGAGCAGTACTTC,CASSLGGDSFEQYF
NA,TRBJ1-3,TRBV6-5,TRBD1,TGTGCCAGCATCCGGGACAGTTACTCTGGAAACACCATATATTTT,CASIRDSYSGNTIYF
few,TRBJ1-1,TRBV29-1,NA,TGCAGCGCCCAACCGAGTAGGGAGGGCACTGAAGCTTTCTTT,CSAQPSREGTEAFF
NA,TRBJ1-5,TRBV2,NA,TGTGCCAGCAAGACAGCTAATAGCAATCAGCCCCAGCATTTT,CASKTANSNQPQHF
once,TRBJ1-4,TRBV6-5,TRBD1,TGTGCCAGCAGTTTGACAGGGAATGAAAAACTGTTTTTT,CASSLTGNEKLFF
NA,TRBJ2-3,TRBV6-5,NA,NA,CASSEWGEGNVYF
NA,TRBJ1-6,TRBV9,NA,TGTGCCAGCAGCGGCGGTTATAATTCACCCCTCCACTTT,CASSGGYNSPLHF
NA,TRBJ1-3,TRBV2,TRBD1,TGTGCCAGCAGTCCGACAGGGATTGGGGGCACCATATATTTT,CASSPTGIGGTIYF
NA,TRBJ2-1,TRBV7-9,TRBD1,TGTGCCAGCAGCTTAGCCGCGGACAGGAGCTACAATGAGCAGTTCTTC,CASSLAADRSYNEQFF
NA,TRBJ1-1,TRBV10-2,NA,TGCGCCAGCAGTGAGACAGGAAGTCTGAACACTGAAGCTTTCTTT,CASSETGSLNTEAFF
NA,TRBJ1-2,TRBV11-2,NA,TGTGCCAGCAGCTCCGGGTACCCTAACTATGGCTACACCTTC,CASSSGYPNYGYTF
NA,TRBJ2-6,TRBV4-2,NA,TGTGCCAGCCTTGCTGAGGGGGCCAACGTCCTGACTTTC,CASLAEGANVLTF
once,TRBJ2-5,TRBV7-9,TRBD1,TGTGCCAGCAGCTTCGTGACAGGGTCGTACCAAGAGACCCAGTACTTC,CASSFVTGSYQETQYF
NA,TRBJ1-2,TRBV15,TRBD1,TGTGCCACCAGCAATCGGACAGGGAACTATGGCTACACCTTC,CATSNRTGNYGYTF
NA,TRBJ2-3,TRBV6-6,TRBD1,TGTGCCAGCAGCCCGGGGACCCTAGACAGGGCGCAGTATTTT,CASSPGTLDRAQYF
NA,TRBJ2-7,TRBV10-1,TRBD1,TGCGCCAGCAGTGATCCGACAGGGAGAAACGAGCAGTACTTC,CASSDPTGRNEQYF
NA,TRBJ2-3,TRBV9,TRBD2,TGTGCCAGCAGTGCGGGGGGGGATCTTGGCACAGATACGCAGTATTTT,CASSAGGDLGTDTQYF
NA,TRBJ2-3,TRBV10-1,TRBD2,TGCGCCAGCAGTGCTTTGACTAGCGGGGGCTCAGATACGCAGTATTTT,CASSALTSGGSDTQYF
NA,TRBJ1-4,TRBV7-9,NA,TGTGCCAGCAGCTCCGACAGTATTAATGAAAAACTGTTTTTT,CASSSDSINEKLFF
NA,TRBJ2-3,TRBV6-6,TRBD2,TGTGCCAGCAACAACAGGGGACTAGCGACAGATACGCAGTATTTT,CASNNRGLATDTQYF
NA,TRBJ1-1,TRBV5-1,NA,TGCGCCAGCAGGACCGGCCCGGACATGAACACTGAAGCTTTCTTT,CASRTGPDMNTEAFF
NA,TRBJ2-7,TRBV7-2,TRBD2,TGTGCCAGCAGCTCCCGAGGCGGGGGGCACTACGAGCAGTACTTC,CASSSRGGGHYEQYF
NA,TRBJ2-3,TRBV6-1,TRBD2,TGTGCCAGCAGTGCCCTTAGCGGGGGGAACACAGATACGCAGTATTTT,CASSALSGGNTDTQYF